Presented here are 18 T cell receptor beta chains from one specimen sequenced in a study of OX40 agonist ivuxolimab in advanced cancers. TCRdb's copy holds only in-frame clones and misses some; the assay was immunoSEQ multiplex PCR. The sample holds tens of thousands of clones, more than 80% seen once. The sample here was CD4+ or CD8+ T cells sorted from blood, taken in a trial of the OX40 agonist ivuxolimab. The origin of the receptors is an adult with an advanced solid tumor such as melanoma, head and neck, liver or kidney cancer.

The chain is built from TRBV4-1 and TRBJ2-2; unclear D gene. This CDR3 is 13 amino acids long. V was cut by 1 base and J by 10 bases, with 10 bases left in between. The germline CDR1 and CDR2 sequences are MGHRA and YSYEKL. This CDR3 reads CASSQVVNEELFF. The DNA of the CDR3 is TGCGCCAGCAGCCAAGTGGTCAACGAGGAGCTGTTTTTT.

J is TRBJ1-3 and V is TRBV7-8; maybe TRBD1 (5 bases). Trimming took 1 base from V and 2 from J, leaving 6 bases between them. Germline V gives CDR1 SGHVS, CDR2 FQNEAQ. The CDR3 totals 14 residues. The CDR3 loop reads CASSLGTTGNTIYF. The CDR3, as DNA: TGTGCCAGCAGCTTAGGGACAACTGGAAACACCATATATTTT.

The J gene is TRBJ1-6, the V gene TRBV6-4; 7 nucleotides line up with TRBD1. The germline V gene encodes CDR1 MRHNA and CDR2 SNTAGT. This CDR3 comprises 14 residues. The V segment lost 8 bases and the J segment 3 bases; nucleotides outside the gene matches: 4. This chain's CDR3 is CASRGTDYNSPLHF. Here the CDR3 DNA reads TGTGCCAGCCGAGGGACAGACTATAATTCACCCCTCCACTTT.

The chain carries TRBV14 and TRBJ1-2; possibly TRBD1 for D (5 bases). V was trimmed by 4 bases and J by 8 bases, leaving 14 bases between them. Germline lookup yields CDR1 SGHDN and CDR2 FVKESK. CDR3 length: 13 amino acids. The CDR3 here is CASSPAGTRGYTF. CDR3 DNA: TGTGCCAGCAGCCCCGCAGGGACCCGCGGCTACACCTTC.

The V call is TRBV25-1, the J call TRBJ1-1, with TRBD1 matching 8 bases. The CDR3 runs to 13 residues. J lost 11 bases, V lost 3 bases, and 8 bases had no gene match. Looked up from germline, CDR1 is MGHDK and CDR2 is SYGVNS. The CDR3 nucleotides are TGTGCCAGCAGTGATCTGGACAGGGAGAAGGCTTTCTTT. Translated, it gives CASSDLDREKAFF. Variable domain in full (rest from reference TRBV25-1 and TRBJ1-1): EADIYQTPRYLVIGTGKKITLECSQTMGHDKMYWYQQDPGMELHLIHYSYGVNSTEKGDLSSESTVSRIRTEHFPLTLESARPSHTSQYLCASSDLDREKAFFGQGTRLTVV.

This sequence joins TRBV5-1 and TRBJ2-3, with a tentative D call TRBD1 (6 bases). Per germline, CDR1 SGHRS and CDR2 YFSETQ. The V end lost 4 bases, the J end lost 0 bases, and 12 bases lay between the germline ends. This CDR3 has 15 residues. CDR3 bases: TGCGCCAGCAGCGTGACAGGTTCTAGCACAGATACGCAGTATTTT. It encodes CASSVTGSSTDTQYF.

This sequence joins TRBV29-1 and TRBJ2-1, with TRBD1 identical over 9 bases. Looked up from germline, CDR1 is SQVTM and CDR2 is ANQGSEA. J lost 7 bases, V lost 7 bases, and 5 bases had no gene match. The CDR3 consists of 12 residues. For the CDR3, the DNA is TGCAGCGGGGGACAGGGTAGTAATGAGCAGTTCTTC. Translating gives CSGGQGSNEQFF.

The V and J genes are TRBV7-8 and TRBJ1-1; tentatively, D is TRBD1 (5 bases). Between the trimmed V and J ends, which lost 1 base and 5 bases, there was a span of 11 bases. CDR1 and CDR2 (germline): SGHVS, FQNEAQ. The CDR3 is 14 residues long. The CDR3 sequence: CASSLDSGATEAFF. The CDR3 region has the DNA TGTGCCAGCAGCTTAGATTCTGGGGCTACTGAAGCTTTCTTT.

The chain joins TRBV2 to TRBJ1-1; D unclear. CDR1 is SNHLY and CDR2 is FYNNEI in the germline V gene. There are 13 residues in the CDR3. V was trimmed by 6 bases and J by 4 bases, leaving 12 bases between them. CDR3 in amino acids: CASRRTVLTEAFF. The CDR3 DNA reads TGTGCCAGCAGACGAACAGTACTCACTGAAGCTTTCTTT.

The chain uses TRBV6-5 and TRBJ1-1, with 7 bases fitting TRBD1. The trim removed 6 bases at V and 2 bases at J, leaving 9 bases unmatched. This CDR3 is 15 amino acids long. Germline values: CDR1 MNHEY, CDR2 SVGAGI. CDR3 DNA: TGTGCCAGCAGGAGAGATAGACAGGGAAACACTGAAGCTTTCTTT. Its protein is CASRRDRQGNTEAFF.

The rearrangement joins TRBV5-1 to TRBJ2-3; 8 bases line up with TRBD2. Germline V gives CDR1 SGHRS, CDR2 YFSETQ. The V gene end was trimmed by 0 bases and the J gene end by 3 bases; junction bases not matched to a gene: 6. CDR3 length: 16 residues. This chain's CDR3 is CASSLGDGRGTDTQYF. As DNA, the CDR3 is TGCGCCAGCAGCTTGGGCGACGGGAGGGGGACAGATACGCAGTATTTT.

The chain joins TRBV6-5 to TRBJ1-2; no firm D call. Trimming pared 6 bases from V and 0 bases from J, leaving 14 bases between. This CDR3 is 15 amino acids long. CDR1 is MNHEY and CDR2 is SVGAGI in the germline V gene. As DNA, the CDR3 is TGTGCCAGCAGAAAGGGAGGGTCAACTAACTATGGCTACACCTTC. Its protein product is CASRKGGSTNYGYTF.

In DNA form, the CDR3 reads TGTGCCAGCAATACTGAATGGACAGGCCGGCCCCCGTGGGAGGCTGAAGCTTTCTTT. This codes for CASNTEWTGRPPWEAEAFF. V is TRBV6-4 and J is TRBJ1-1, with 7 bases fitting TRBD1. This CDR3 has 19 residues. The V gene end was trimmed by 7 bases and the J gene end by 6 bases; junction bases not matched to a gene: 26. Germline V gene lookup returns CDR1 MRHNA and CDR2 SNTAGT.

The chain combines TRBV28 with TRBJ2-5; D gene unclear. Trimming cost V 5 bases and J 0 bases, with 13 bases left between them. The CDR3 totals 15 residues. Germline V lookup: CDR1 MDHEN, CDR2 SYDVKM. CDR3 sequence (DNA): TGTGCCAGCAGTAACTCTATCTTGGACCAAGAGACCCAGTACTTC. It yields the protein CASSNSILDQETQYF. The complete variable domain, with remaining parts taken from reference TRBV28 and TRBJ2-5, reads DVKVTQSSRYLVKRTGEKVFLECVQDMDHENMFWYRQDPGLGLRLIYFSYDVKMKEKGDIPEGYSVSREKKERFSLILESASTNQTSMYLCASSNSILDQETQYFGPGTRLLVL.

In DNA form, the CDR3 reads TGTGCCAGCAGGGGACAGGGAAACGCAAACATTCAGTACTTC. This sequence encodes CASRGQGNANIQYF. The gene calls are TRBV2 and TRBJ2-4; TRBD1 agrees at 9 bases. Germline V gives CDR1 SNHLY, CDR2 FYNNEI. V lost 6 bases to trimming and J lost 6 bases; unmatched junction nucleotides: 6. CDR3 length: 14 amino acids.

The rearrangement links TRBV5-1 to TRBJ2-7; 7 positions match TRBD1. Per the germline V gene, CDR1 is SGHRS and CDR2 is YFSETQ. V lost 1 base, J lost 1 base, and 5 bases stayed unmatched. This CDR3 is 15 amino acids long. Here the CDR3 DNA reads TGCGCCAGCAGCTTGCGGACAGGACCTTCCTACGAGCAGTACTTC. Translating gives CASSLRTGPSYEQYF.

The chain is built from TRBV6-1 and TRBJ1-1, with D hard to call. CDR1 and CDR2 from the germline V gene are MNHNS and SASEGT. V shed 6 bases and J shed 11 bases, with 10 bases lying between them. The CDR3 runs 10 residues. In DNA, the CDR3 is TGTGCCAGCAGCGCCAATAGGGCTTTCTTT. Translating gives CASSANRAFF.

The chain is built from TRBV5-1 and TRBJ2-3; D not resolved. The CDR3 extends over 14 amino acids. Per germline, CDR1 SGHRS and CDR2 YFSETQ. V lost 2 bases, J lost 5 bases, and 12 bases lay in between. The CDR3 nucleotides read TGCGCCAGCAGCTTAGGGCCGGACGGAGATACGCAGTATTTT. This gives the protein CASSLGPDGDTQYF. The variable domain in full, completed from reference TRBV5-1 and TRBJ2-3, reads KAGVTQTPRYLIKTRGQQVTLSCSPISGHRSVSWYQQTPGQGLQFLFEYFSETQRNKGNFPGRFSGRQFSNSRSEMNVSTLELGDSALYLCASSLGPDGDTQYFGPGTRLTVL.